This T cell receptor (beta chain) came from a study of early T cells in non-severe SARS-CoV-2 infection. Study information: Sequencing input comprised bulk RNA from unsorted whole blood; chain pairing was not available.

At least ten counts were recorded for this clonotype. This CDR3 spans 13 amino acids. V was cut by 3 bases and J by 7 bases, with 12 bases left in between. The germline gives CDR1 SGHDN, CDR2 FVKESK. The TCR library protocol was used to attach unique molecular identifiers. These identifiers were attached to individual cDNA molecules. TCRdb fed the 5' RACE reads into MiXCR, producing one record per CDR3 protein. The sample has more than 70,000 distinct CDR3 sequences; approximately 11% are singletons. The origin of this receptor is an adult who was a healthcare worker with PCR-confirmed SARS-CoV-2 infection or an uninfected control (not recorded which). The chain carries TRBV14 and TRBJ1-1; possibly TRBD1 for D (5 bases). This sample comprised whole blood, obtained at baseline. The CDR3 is CASSHQGVSEAFF. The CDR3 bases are TGTGCCAGCAGCCACCAGGGTGTCAGTGAAGCTTTCTTT.